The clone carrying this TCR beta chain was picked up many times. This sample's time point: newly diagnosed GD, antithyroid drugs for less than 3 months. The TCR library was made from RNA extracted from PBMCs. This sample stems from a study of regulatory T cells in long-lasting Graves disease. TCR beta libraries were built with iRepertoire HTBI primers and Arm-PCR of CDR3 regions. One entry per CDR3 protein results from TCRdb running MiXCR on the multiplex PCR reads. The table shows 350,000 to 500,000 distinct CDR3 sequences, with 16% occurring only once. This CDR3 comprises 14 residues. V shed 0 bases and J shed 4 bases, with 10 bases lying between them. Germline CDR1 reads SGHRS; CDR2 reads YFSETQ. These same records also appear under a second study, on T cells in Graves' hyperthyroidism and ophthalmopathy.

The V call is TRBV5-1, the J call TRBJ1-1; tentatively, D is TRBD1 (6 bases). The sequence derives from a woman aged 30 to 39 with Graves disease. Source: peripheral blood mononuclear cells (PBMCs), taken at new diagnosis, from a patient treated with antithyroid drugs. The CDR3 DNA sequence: TGCGCCAGCAGCTTGGAGGGGGGCCGCACTGAAGCTTTCTTT. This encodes CASSLEGGRTEAFF.